Listed below are T cell receptor beta chains from one sample, sequenced in a study of blood T cell repertoires in COVID-19. Profiled with immunoSEQ multiplex PCR; TCRdb holds only in-frame clones, not every one. Found here are fewer than 300,000 clones, roughly 80% of them singletons; the top ten hold 5%. The sequenced sample was PBMCs or T cells enriched from blood (not recorded which). The receptors come from a man between 40 and 49 years old who had been exposed to COVID-19. Both conserved end residues are part of each CDR3.

TRBJ1-2,TRBV12-3/TRBV12-4,CASSSTREGTF
TRBJ1-5,TRBV10-3,CAIRSGVNQPQHF
TRBJ2-3,TRBV11-2,CASKLNVRAPDTQYF
TRBJ2-1,TRBV5-8,CASSLFGSGSSYNEQFF
TRBJ1-5,TRBV2,CASRPGLNQPQHF
TRBJ1-1,TRBV28,CASTSAGPNTEAFF
TRBJ1-3,TRBV3-1/TRBV3-2,CASSQRYSGNTIYF
TRBJ2-3,TRBV19,CASSPRTSGRQDTQYF
TRBJ2-2,TRBV2,CASRASGRAPGELFF
TRBJ1-1,TRBV9,CASSSSSVNTEAFF
TRBJ2-3,TRBV2,CASMRTGGTDTQYF
TRBJ2-3,TRBV28,CASRGDYRTDTQYF
TRBJ1-4,TRBV24-1,CATSDSYAGNEKLFF
TRBJ1-5,TRBV18,CASSPGSGGSQPQHF
TRBJ1-4,TRBV7-9,CASRSTGELFF
TRBJ2-1,TRBV5-1,CATPIRGGQFF
TRBJ2-1,TRBV6-5,CASLKPLTHEQFF
TRBJ2-2,TRBV23-1,CASSHFGELDTGELFF
TRBJ1-2,TRBV7-6,CASSLTHQGNGYTF
TRBJ2-5,TRBV3-1/TRBV3-2,CASSPNTYRVVTQYF
TRBJ1-5,TRBV14,CASSPSGFGQPQHF
TRBJ1-1,TRBV19,CASRRGGWERAFF
TRBJ1-3,TRBV5-5,CASSFSDRETGNTIYF
TRBJ2-6,TRBV2,CARDRGQGGANVLTF
TRBJ1-5,TRBV12-3/TRBV12-4,CASSVQVHQPQHF
TRBJ2-2,TRBV10-3,CAISRETVGELFF
TRBJ2-1,TRBV6-7,CASEEGAVNNEQFF
TRBJ1-2,TRBV29-1,CSVGGDRAYGYTF
TRBJ1-2,TRBV28,CASSLQGLDYGYTF
TRBJ1-1,TRBV7-3,CASSRTGKNTEAFF
TRBJ2-1,TRBV19,CASTWGLDDNEQFF
TRBJ2-3,TRBV14,CASSQATGGDTQYF
TRBJ2-7,TRBV30,CARGGGTYEQYF
TRBJ1-1,TRBV21-1,CASSKHPGGMWNTEAFF
TRBJ2-7,TRBV11-2,CASSLLYSSYEQYF
TRBJ1-1,TRBV7-9,CASSVGAGTEAFF
TRBJ2-3,TRBV7-9,CASSLGRASGYTDTQYF
TRBJ2-1,TRBV5-4,CASSSPQGFNEQFF
TRBJ2-3,TRBV19,CASSRGTDTQYF
TRBJ1-2,TRBV27,CASGGGGGNYGYTF
TRBJ2-7,TRBV5-4,CASISPAGAVYF